The TCR beta chain under discussion was sequenced for a study of T cells in localized non-small cell lung cancer. Method: immunoSEQ multiplex PCR; TCRdb's copy keeps in-frame clones and lacks some. Here the sample spans more than 30,000 clones, over 75% being singletons. Points from the study as a whole: The highest T cell clonality was in uninvolved adjacent lung, above tumor.

Worth noting for this clone: Its antigen is not known.

This clonotype was sampled from a woman aged 40 to 75 with stage III lung adenocarcinoma. The input for sequencing was peripheral blood mononuclear cells, taken before any cancer treatment.

The DNA for the CDR3 is TGTGCCAGCAGCGCAACTAGCGGGGCCTACGAGCAGTACTTC. Amino acid sequence: CASSATSGAYEQYF. The chain is built from TRBV9 and TRBJ2-7, with 10 bases that match TRBD2. The length of the CDR3 is 14 residues. The junction had 2 bases not matched to a gene; V was cut back by 3 bases and J by 2 bases. The germline V gene has CDR1 SGDLS and CDR2 YYNGEE.